Listed below are T cell receptor beta chains from one sample, sequenced in a study of OX40 agonist ivuxolimab in advanced cancers. The assay was immunoSEQ multiplex PCR, and TCRdb's table has in-frame clones only and misses some. The sample contains approximately 77,000 clones, roughly 92% of which appear only once. The source material was CD4+ or CD8+ T cells sorted from blood, sampled in a trial of the OX40 agonist ivuxolimab. These receptors originate from an adult with an advanced solid tumor such as melanoma, head and neck, liver or kidney cancer. CDR3s include the opening cysteine and the closing phenylalanine or tryptophan. A D gene is named only where the DNA matches it firmly. Only part of the rows carry a size: once, few, many, or a class if the clone is expanded.

J gene,V gene,D gene,clone size,CDR3 protein,CDR3 DNA
TRBJ2-1,TRBV6-5,.,.,CASSGRTKNEQFF,TGTGCCAGCAGTGGCCGGACTAAAAATGAGCAGTTCTTC
TRBJ2-3,TRBV5-1,.,.,CASSLAGEADTQYF,TGCGCCAGCAGCTTGGCTGGGGAAGCAGATACGCAGTATTTT
TRBJ2-5,TRBV18,.,.,CASSQGTMGKETQYF,TGTGCCAGCTCGCAAGGGACGATGGGTAAAGAGACCCAGTACTTC
TRBJ1-1,TRBV29-1,TRBD1,.,CSVGQGANTEAFF,TGCAGCGTTGGACAGGGGGCGAACACTGAAGCTTTCTTT
TRBJ1-2,TRBV4-2,.,once,CASSQVGTYYGYTF,TGTGCCAGCAGCCAAGTTGGGACCTACTATGGCTACACCTTC
TRBJ2-5,TRBV6-6,TRBD2,.,CASSQSYVGRDF,TGTGCCAGCAGCCAAAGTTATGTCGGGAGGGACTTC
TRBJ1-5,TRBV6-5,TRBD1,.,CASSPLGTGDQPQHF,TGTGCCAGCAGCCCACTCGGGACAGGGGATCAGCCCCAGCATTTT
TRBJ2-7,TRBV5-1,.,.,CASSLDRDYEQYF,TGCGCCAGCAGCTTGGACAGGGACTACGAGCAGTACTTC
TRBJ2-3,TRBV19,.,.,CASNIKPGSGTDTQYF,TGTGCCAGCAACATCAAACCGGGATCCGGGACGGATACGCAGTATTTT
TRBJ1-2,TRBV4-3,TRBD1,.,CASSQEGTQGSYGYTF,TGCGCCAGCAGCCAAGAAGGGACACAGGGGAGCTATGGCTACACCTTC
TRBJ1-5,TRBV27,.,.,CASGREGWNQPQHF,TGTGCCAGCGGCAGGGAGGGGTGGAATCAGCCCCAGCATTTT
TRBJ2-5,TRBV29-1,.,once,CSVDGPKGETQYF,TGCAGCGTTGACGGCCCCAAGGGGGAGACCCAGTACTTC
TRBJ1-5,TRBV28,.,once,CASSPGQFNQPQHF,TGTGCCAGCAGTCCGGGCCAGTTCAATCAGCCCCAGCATTTT
TRBJ2-3,TRBV4-3,TRBD2,.,CASSRTFGAGGPPDTQYF,TGCGCCAGCAGCCGAACATTCGGAGCGGGAGGGCCCCCAGATACGCAGTATTTT
TRBJ2-5,TRBV25-1,.,.,CASSELTSRTRETQYF,TGTGCCAGCAGTGAATTAACTAGCAGGACGCGGGAGACCCAGTACTTC
TRBJ2-2,TRBV4-2,TRBD2,.,CASSQDSRAGGLSGELFF,TGTGCCAGCAGCCAAGATAGCAGGGCGGGAGGGCTTTCAGGGGAGCTGTTTTTT
TRBJ2-7,TRBV11-3,.,.,CASSLAQSSYEQYF,TGTGCCAGCAGCTTAGCGCAAAGCTCCTACGAGCAGTACTTC
TRBJ2-7,TRBV18,.,.,CASSPVETAALGEQYF,TGTGCCAGCTCACCAGTGGAAACAGCGGCTCTAGGTGAGCAGTACTTC
TRBJ2-7,TRBV15,.,.,CATSRETVYEQYF,TGTGCCACCAGCAGAGAGACGGTGTACGAGCAGTACTTC
TRBJ2-5,TRBV30,.,.,CAWSVVGGKETQYF,TGTGCCTGGAGTGTAGTAGGGGGAAAAGAGACCCAGTACTTC
TRBJ2-3,TRBV7-6,.,.,CASSLSDTQYF,TGTGCCAGCAGCTTATCGGATACGCAGTATTTT
TRBJ2-2,TRBV28,.,few,CASSLGVKDTGELFF,TGTGCCAGCAGTTTAGGCGTGAAGGACACCGGGGAGCTGTTTTTT
TRBJ1-5,TRBV28,.,.,CASRGRMNQPQHF,TGTGCCAGCAGGGGGCGAATGAATCAGCCCCAGCATTTT
TRBJ2-5,TRBV5-1,.,.,CASSASGPETQYF,TGCGCCAGCAGCGCGTCAGGACCGGAGACCCAGTACTTC
TRBJ2-1,TRBV4-3,.,.,CASSQGRGGDEQFF,TGCGCCAGCAGCCAAGGTCGGGGCGGCGATGAGCAGTTCTTC
TRBJ1-2,TRBV6-1,.,.,CASSEGVRNTF,TGTGCCAGCAGTGAGGGGGTGAGGAACACCTTC
TRBJ2-6,TRBV9,TRBD2,.,CASSVEPSGRGGGANVLTF,TGTGCCAGCAGCGTAGAACCTAGCGGGAGGGGAGGTGGGGCCAACGTCCTGACTTTC
TRBJ2-3,TRBV11-2,TRBD2,.,CASSSWGEGADTQYF,TGTGCCAGCAGCTCGTGGGGGGAGGGAGCAGATACGCAGTATTTT
TRBJ2-6,TRBV5-1,.,.,CASSPGSSAGANVLTF,TGCGCCAGCAGCCCAGGGAGTTCAGCTGGGGCCAACGTCCTGACTTTC
TRBJ2-2,TRBV7-2,.,.,CASSLQAGPGELFF,TGTGCCAGCAGCTTGCAAGCGGGCCCCGGGGAGCTGTTTTTT
TRBJ2-3,TRBV5-6,.,.,CASSLFQSTDTQYF,TGTGCCAGCAGCTTGTTTCAGAGCACAGATACGCAGTATTTT
TRBJ1-4,TRBV4-1,.,.,CASSTGSGTNEKLFF,TGCGCCAGCAGCACCGGGAGTGGGACTAATGAAAAACTGTTTTTT
TRBJ2-7,TRBV4-1,TRBD1,.,CASRETGTGSEEQYF,TGCGCCAGCAGGGAAACCGGGACAGGGTCGGAGGAGCAGTACTTC
TRBJ2-6,TRBV29-1,.,.,CSVENQGNVLTF,TGCAGCGTTGAGAATCAGGGGAACGTCCTGACTTTC
TRBJ2-1,TRBV28,.,.,CASSTGRSSNEQFF,TGTGCCAGCAGCACCGGGAGATCTTCCAATGAGCAGTTCTTC
TRBJ1-1,TRBV7-2,TRBD1,.,CASSFDRGNTEAFF,TGTGCCAGCAGTTTCGACAGGGGGAACACTGAAGCTTTCTTT
TRBJ2-3,TRBV7-9,.,.,CASSVRQTDTQYF,TGTGCCAGCAGCGTTAGACAGACAGATACGCAGTATTTT
TRBJ2-2,TRBV7-3,.,.,CASSRVMGTGELFF,TGTGCCAGCAGCCGTGTCATGGGAACCGGGGAGCTGTTTTTT
TRBJ1-1,TRBV15,.,.,CAVGREVVTEAFF,TGTGCCGTGGGCCGGGAGGTGGTTACTGAAGCTTTCTTT
TRBJ2-1,TRBV7-9,.,.,CASSLAGAGYNEQFF,TGTGCCAGCAGCTTAGCCGGCGCCGGTTACAATGAGCAGTTCTTC
TRBJ2-1,TRBV5-1,TRBD2,.,CASSLASGSFYNEQFF,TGCGCCAGCAGCTTGGCTAGCGGGAGTTTTTACAATGAGCAGTTCTTC
TRBJ1-2,TRBV7-9,.,.,CASTTGNDGYTF,TGTGCCAGCACCACAGGGAACGATGGCTACACCTTC
TRBJ2-1,TRBV10-2,TRBD2,.,CASSDPTSGQQFF,TGCGCCAGCAGTGACCCGACTAGCGGGCAGCAGTTCTTC